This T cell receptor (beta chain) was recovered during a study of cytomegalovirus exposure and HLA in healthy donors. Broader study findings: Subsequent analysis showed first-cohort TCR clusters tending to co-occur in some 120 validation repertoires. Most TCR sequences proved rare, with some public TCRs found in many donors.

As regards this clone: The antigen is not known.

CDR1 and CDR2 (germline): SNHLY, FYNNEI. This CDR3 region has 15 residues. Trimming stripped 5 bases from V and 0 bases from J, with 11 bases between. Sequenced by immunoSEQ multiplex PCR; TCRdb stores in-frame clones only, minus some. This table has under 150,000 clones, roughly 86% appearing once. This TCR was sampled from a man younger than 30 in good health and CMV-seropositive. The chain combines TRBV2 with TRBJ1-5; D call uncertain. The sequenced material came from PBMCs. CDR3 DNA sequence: TGTGCCAGCAGTTCCCGCGGATATAGCAATCAGCCCCAGCATTTT. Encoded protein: CASSSRGYSNQPQHF.